These T cell receptor beta chains were read from a single sample in a study of blood T cell repertoires in COVID-19. Clones were sequenced by immunoSEQ multiplex PCR, and TCRdb holds only the in-frame ones, with some missing. The profile covers 170,000 or so clones, with roughly four fifths appearing a single time and 6.5% to 8.5% taken by the ten largest. Sequencing was performed on peripheral blood. The source of these receptors is a woman aged 70-85 years with COVID-19, enrolled during active disease. Both conserved end residues are part of each CDR3. A D gene is named only where the DNA matches it firmly. A row's size may be missing; if present it is once, few, many or a size class.

d_call j_call v_call clone_size cdr3_aa cdr3_nt
. TRBJ1-1 TRBV5-5 few CASNWTPDTEAFF TGTGCCAGCAATTGGACACCTGACACTGAAGCTTTCTTT
. TRBJ2-1 TRBV24-1 . CATSGGPPNEQFF TGTGCCACCAGTGGGGGCCCCCCCAATGAGCAGTTCTTC
TRBD2 TRBJ2-7 TRBV9 . CASSPPGTSEHEQYF TGTGCCAGCAGCCCACCCGGGACTAGCGAACACGAGCAGTACTTC
TRBD2 TRBJ2-1 TRBV5-1 few CASSLAGTSENEQFF TGCGCCAGCAGCTTGGCCGGGACTAGCGAGAATGAGCAGTTCTTC
. TRBJ2-4 TRBV7-9 . CASSSKNIQYF TGTGCCAGCAGCTCTAAAAACATTCAGTACTTC
. TRBJ2-7 TRBV5-5 . CASSFGRSSYEQYF TGTGCCAGCAGCTTTGGAAGGAGCTCCTACGAGCAGTACTTC
TRBD2 TRBJ2-7 TRBV27 . CASRYGGSPSYEQYF TGTGCCAGCAGGTATGGCGGGAGCCCATCTTACGAGCAGTACTTC
. TRBJ2-5 TRBV4-3 . CASSHLGLGQTQYF TGCGCCAGCAGCCACCTAGGACTGGGTCAGACCCAGTACTTC
TRBD2 TRBJ2-7 TRBV5-1 . CASSPGLAGVPSYPAYEQYF TGCGCCAGCAGCCCGGGACTAGCGGGAGTCCCCTCCTACCCCGCCTACGAGCAGTACTTC
. TRBJ1-2 TRBV7-9 . CASSTTGVEGYGYTF TGTGCCAGCAGCACCACGGGGGTGGAGGGCTATGGCTACACCTTC
. TRBJ2-1 TRBV7-3 once CASSLAASSPAEQFF TGTGCCAGCAGCTTAGCGGCTAGCAGCCCCGCTGAGCAGTTCTTC
TRBD2 TRBJ2-5 TRBV24-1 once CATSDPRGVGETQYF TGTGCCACCAGTGACCCGCGGGGGGTTGGAGAGACCCAGTACTTC
. TRBJ2-5 TRBV25-1 . CASSIEETQYF TGTGCCAGCTCCATTGAAGAGACCCAGTACTTC
. TRBJ1-1 TRBV30 . CAWTPLKEAFF TGTGCCTGGACCCCCCTAAAGGAAGCTTTCTTT
. TRBJ2-3 TRBV5-1 . CASSLGGGELKTDTQYF TGCGCCAGCAGCTTGGGGGGAGGAGAACTTAAAACAGATACGCAGTATTTT
TRBD2 TRBJ2-3 TRBV5-1 . CASSLAGGPGTDTQYF TGCGCCAGCAGCCTAGCGGGAGGCCCTGGCACAGATACGCAGTATTTT
. TRBJ2-2 TRBV19 . CASSDRRNTGELFF TGTGCCAGTTCAGACAGGAGGAACACCGGGGAGCTGTTTTTT
. TRBJ2-1 TRBV19 . CASMVGAAGQEQFF TGTGCCAGTATGGTTGGCGCGGCGGGACAGGAGCAGTTCTTC
TRBD2 TRBJ2-1 TRBV27 . CASSSLAGGPYNEQFF TGTGCCAGCAGTTCTTTAGCGGGAGGGCCATACAATGAGCAGTTCTTC
TRBD1 TRBJ1-2 TRBV24-1 . CATSDPSGTGGQASYGYTF TGTGCCACCAGTGACCCTTCTGGGACAGGGGGCCAGGCATCCTATGGCTACACCTTC
. TRBJ2-7 TRBV18 . CASSPQGPYEQYF TGTGCCAGCTCACCCCAGGGGCCCTACGAGCAGTACTTC
TRBD2 TRBJ2-3 TRBV28 . CASHTSGRHDTQYF TGTGCCAGCCACACTAGCGGGAGACATGATACGCAGTATTTT
TRBD1 TRBJ2-7 TRBV10-1 few CASSLRDRGPYEQYF TGCGCCAGCAGCCTTCGGGACAGGGGCCCCTACGAGCAGTACTTC
TRBD2 TRBJ2-7 TRBV29-1 . CSVEGTSGSRDEQYF TGCAGCGTTGAAGGGACTAGCGGGAGTCGGGACGAGCAGTACTTC
. TRBJ1-2 TRBV28 once CASSLGSGNGYGYTF TGTGCCAGCAGTTTAGGGTCAGGGAATGGCTATGGCTACACCTTC
TRBD1 TRBJ2-1 TRBV5-4 . CASSQGQGARDEQFF TGTGCCAGCAGCCAGGGGCAGGGGGCGCGGGATGAGCAGTTCTTC
. TRBJ2-1 TRBV6-5 . CASNSLPSNEQFF TGTGCCAGCAATAGCTTACCGAGCAATGAGCAGTTCTTC
. TRBJ1-5 TRBV27 . CASSPDSEGDSNQPQHF TGTGCCAGCAGTCCTGACAGTGAGGGGGATAGCAATCAGCCCCAGCATTTT
. TRBJ1-1 TRBV11-2 few CASSSEGNRNTEAFF TGTGCCAGCAGCTCAGAAGGCAACAGGAACACTGAAGCTTTCTTT
TRBD1 TRBJ1-2 TRBV27 . CASSPTGAYGYTF TGTGCCAGCAGTCCGACAGGGGCCTATGGCTACACCTTC
. TRBJ2-5 TRBV6-5 . CASSIEASRETQYF TGTGCCAGCAGTATTGAGGCCAGCCGAGAGACCCAGTACTTC
TRBD1 TRBJ1-5 TRBV2 few CASNLQGAGDQPQHF TGTGCCAGCAACCTACAGGGGGCAGGCGATCAGCCCCAGCATTTT
TRBD2 TRBJ2-2 TRBV5-1 . CASSLGLAAHMGGELFF TGCGCCAGCAGCTTGGGGCTAGCGGCGCATATGGGCGGGGAGCTGTTTTTT
TRBD2 TRBJ2-2 TRBV5-4 . CASASIGTSGRTGELFF TGTGCCAGCGCCTCAATCGGGACTAGCGGCCGGACCGGGGAGCTGTTTTTT
TRBD2 TRBJ2-1 TRBV27 . CASSLSRLAGPYNEQFF TGTGCCAGCAGTTTATCTCGACTAGCGGGGCCCTACAATGAGCAGTTCTTC
. TRBJ1-2 TRBV27 . CASSLYRYSNYGYTF TGTGCCAGCAGTTTATACCGGTATTCTAACTATGGCTACACCTTC
. TRBJ2-7 TRBV28 . CASSFGGRLDEQYF TGTGCCAGCAGTTTCGGGGGGCGTTTGGACGAGCAGTACTTC
TRBD2 TRBJ2-5 TRBV7-2 once CASSFGGSSETQYF TGTGCCAGCAGCTTCGGCGGGAGTAGTGAGACCCAGTACTTC
. TRBJ2-6 TRBV30 . CAWTGARFSGANVLTF TGTGCCTGGACAGGGGCTAGGTTTTCTGGGGCCAACGTCCTGACTTTC
TRBD1 TRBJ2-3 TRBV5-8 . CASRRQGNTQYF TGTGCCAGCAGGCGACAGGGAAATACGCAGTATTTT
. TRBJ1-6 TRBV12-3/TRBV12-4 . CASSLQGNSPLHF TGTGCCAGCAGTTTACAGGGCAATTCACCCCTCCACTTT
TRBD1 TRBJ2-7 TRBV5-4 . CASSLRQGDEQYF TGTGCCAGCAGCCTGCGACAGGGCGATGAGCAGTACTTC
. TRBJ1-3 TRBV5-1 . CASSETLTSGNTIYF TGCGCCAGCAGCGAGACTCTTACCTCTGGAAACACCATATATTTT
. TRBJ1-4 TRBV11-3 . CASSLEVWGVSEKLFF TGTGCCAGCAGCTTAGAAGTCTGGGGGGTAAGTGAAAAACTGTTTTTT
. TRBJ2-1 TRBV28 . CASSSRPGSYNEQFF TGTGCCAGCAGTTCAAGACCCGGGTCCTACAATGAGCAGTTCTTC
. TRBJ1-1 TRBV4-1 . CASSQVGGYTEAFF TGCGCCAGCAGCCAAGTGGGAGGTTACACTGAAGCTTTCTTT
TRBD2 TRBJ2-7 TRBV28 . CATTTSSYEQYF TGTGCCACCACGACTAGCAGCTACGAGCAGTACTTC
. TRBJ1-2 TRBV15 . CATSRDRGSTYGYTF TGTGCCACCAGCAGAGATCGGGGAAGTACCTATGGCTACACCTTC
TRBD2 TRBJ2-3 TRBV9 . CASSAGAEGLFTQYF TGTGCCAGCAGCGCGGGAGCCGAGGGACTATTTACGCAGTATTTT
. TRBJ2-5 TRBV24-1 . CATSDTRPGQGGGETQYF TGTGCCACCAGTGATACCCGACCTGGACAGGGAGGGGGAGAGACCCAGTACTTC
. TRBJ1-2 TRBV6-2/TRBV6-3 . CASSYSSRNYGYTF TGTGCCAGCAGTTACTCGTCCCGGAACTATGGCTACACCTTC
. TRBJ2-7 TRBV28 once CASSGPHGLVYEQYF TGTGCCAGCAGTGGGCCCCACGGACTTGTCTACGAGCAGTACTTC
. TRBJ1-5 TRBV6-2/TRBV6-3 once CASSYSWPQPQHF TGTGCCAGCAGTTACTCGTGGCCCCAGCCCCAGCATTTT
TRBD2 TRBJ2-7 TRBV10-3 . CAISEWGGRGAYEQYF TGTGCCATCAGTGAGTGGGGCGGGAGGGGGGCCTACGAGCAGTACTTC
. TRBJ2-5 TRBV4-1 . CASSQAARSGQETQYF TGCGCCAGCAGCCAAGCGGCGCGGAGTGGACAAGAGACCCAGTACTTC
TRBD2 TRBJ2-1 TRBV5-3 once CARIPWASGNEQFF TGTGCCAGAATCCCCTGGGCTAGCGGGAATGAGCAGTTCTTC
TRBD2 TRBJ2-5 TRBV4-3 . CASSQPSGQETQYF TGCGCCAGCAGCCAACCTAGCGGGCAAGAGACCCAGTACTTC
. TRBJ2-7 TRBV28 . CASSLAGPLSYEQYF TGTGCCAGCAGTTTAGCGGGACCCCTCTCCTACGAGCAGTACTTC
. TRBJ2-3 TRBV20-1 . CSASDRIRGTDTQYF TGCAGTGCTAGTGACAGAATTCGGGGCACAGATACGCAGTATTTT
. TRBJ2-2 TRBV10-1 few CASRFPLWGGKGNTGELFF TGCGCCAGCAGATTCCCTCTGTGGGGCGGCAAGGGGAACACCGGGGAGCTGTTTTTT